The next 9 T cell receptor beta chains were all read from a single sample in a study of cytomegalovirus exposure and HLA in healthy donors. PCR employed 60 Vbeta and 13 Jbeta primers. Profiling relied on immunoSEQ multiplex PCR, and the TCRdb table lists in-frame clones only, not all of them. The sample shows around 110,000 clones, more than 65% of them seen only once. The source material was PBMCs. The source of these receptors is a boy younger than 18 in good health and CMV-seronegative.

The V and J genes are TRBV4-1 and TRBJ2-2; TRBD1 matches at 8 bases. The trim removed 6 bases at V and 4 bases at J, leaving 10 bases unmatched. Looked up from germline, CDR1 is MGHRA and CDR2 is YSYEKL. The CDR3 spans 16 residues. The CDR3 reads CASSPHGQGTTGELFF. The CDR3 coding sequence is TGCGCCAGCAGTCCCCATGGACAGGGTACCACCGGGGAGCTGTTTTTT.

This clone has only a few counts. J is TRBJ1-1 and V is TRBV6-5; no definite D call. V lost 5 bases and J 1 base, leaving 11 bases between the germline ends. In germline, CDR1 is MNHEY, CDR2 SVGAGI. The CDR3 loop spans 14 amino acids. CDR3 loop: CASSRWRSNTEAFF. CDR3 DNA sequence: TGTGCCAGCAGTCGATGGCGGTCGAACACTGAAGCTTTCTTT.

Concerning this clone: A read error may produce the germline difference seen at one junction end. The V and J genes are TRBV27 and TRBJ1-1, with 9 positions matching TRBD1. Germline CDR1 is MNHEY and CDR2 is SMNVEV (reference sequence). The CDR3 extends over 16 amino acids. The CDR3 is CASSSYPGQGNPEAFF. CDR3 DNA sequence: TGTGCCAGCAGTTCCTACCCCGGACAGGGGAACCCTGAAGCTTTCTTT.

V usage is TRBV28 and J usage is TRBJ2-7; D is possibly TRBD1 (5 bases). The germline CDR1 and CDR2 sequences are MDHEN and SYDVKM. The CDR3 contains 13 residues. Trimming took off 4 bases at V and 6 bases at J, with 13 bases between the two ends. The CDR3 loop reads CASSWAGLSEQYF. Written as DNA, the CDR3 is TGTGCCAGCAGTTGGGCAGGGCTGAGCGAGCAGTACTTC.

This clone has only a few counts. J is TRBJ2-5 and V is TRBV25-1; TRBD2 is a possible D gene (7 bases). The CDR3 extends over 15 amino acids. V lost 1 base and J lost 5, with 14 bases in between. Germline CDR1 and CDR2: MGHDK and SYGVNS. For the CDR3, the DNA is TGTGCCAGCAGTGAATTTCGGGGGGCGGCGGAGACCCAGTACTTC. The encoded protein is CASSEFRGAAETQYF.

Concerning this clone itself: This specimen includes other DNA sequences encoding the same CDR3. This sequence joins TRBV20-1 and TRBJ1-1; D is ambiguous. The germline V and J ends were trimmed by 3 bases and 5 bases, with 7 bases remaining between them. CDR3 length: 11 residues. Germline-derived CDR1 and CDR2 are DFQATT and SNEGSKA (reference sequence). The CDR3 bases are TGCAGTGCTAGGGCGGAGACTGAAGCTTTCTTT. It codes for CSARAETEAFF.

This clone showed up just a few times. The rearrangement joins TRBV10-1 to TRBJ2-7; weak D call: TRBD2 (6 bases). Germline loops: CDR1 WNHNN, CDR2 SYGVQD (reference sequence). Trimming removed 5 bases from V and 4 bases from J, with 12 bases in between. The CDR3 loop spans 13 amino acids. The CDR3 region has the DNA TGCGCCAGCAGTCCTGGGACTTTTTACGAGCAGTACTTC. Its translation is CASSPGTFYEQYF.

On this clone itself: Distinct nucleotide sequences in the sample also encode this CDR3. The V and J genes are TRBV7-2 and TRBJ1-1; no clear D gene. V lost 2 bases to trimming and J lost 2 bases, with 6 bases between them. Looked up from germline, CDR1 is SGHTA and CDR2 is FQGNSA. CDR3 length: 13 residues. CDR3 DNA: TGTGCCAGCAGCTTAACAGTCAACACTGAAGCTTTCTTT. It yields the protein CASSLTVNTEAFF.

V gene TRBV5-6 combines with J gene TRBJ1-1; 7 nucleotides align to TRBD1. V trimming: 4 bases; J trimming: 5 bases; junction bases outside the gene matches: 5. This CDR3 contains 13 residues. The V gene's germline CDR1 is SGHDT and CDR2 YYEEEE. CDR3 bases: TGTGCCAGCAGCGTGGGACAGTGGACTGAAGCTTTCTTT. Translated: CASSVGQWTEAFF.